Below are 3 T cell receptor beta chains sequenced from a single sample in a study of blood T cell repertoires in COVID-19. Using immunoSEQ multiplex PCR, the repertoire was profiled, and TCRdb retains in-frame clones only, with some absent. The repertoire consists of about 230,000 clones, with roughly 88% occurring once and the leading ten covering around 25%. The sequenced sample consisted of peripheral blood. All receptors derive from a man aged 35 to 55 with acute or convalescent COVID-19.

This chain links TRBV3-1 (or the pseudogene TRBV3-2) with TRBJ1-2; no clear D. The CDR3 length is 14 residues. The germline V gene encodes CDR1 LGHDT and CDR2 YNNKEL (reference sequence). Trimming shortened V by 0 bases and J by 1 base, and 6 bases separated the two germline ends. The CDR3 loop is CASSQDTYNYGYTF. CDR3 DNA sequence: TGTGCCAGCAGCCAAGACACCTATAACTATGGCTACACCTTC.

This chain links TRBV6-6 with TRBJ1-6; D not resolved. Per germline, CDR1 MNHNY and CDR2 SVGAGI (reference sequence). This CDR3 is built from 16 residues. V was shortened by 4 bases and J by 10 bases, with 20 bases between the two germline ends. CDR3 bases: TGTGCCAGCAGTTTCGTGAGGAGTGGGAGTTCGTCACCCCTCCACTTT. This gives the protein CASSFVRSGSSSPLHF.

The rearrangement joins TRBV6-5 to TRBJ2-2; 7 bases match TRBD1. The J segment lost 6 bases and the V segment lost 11 bases, leaving 6 bases of the junction unmatched. The CDR3 contains 12 residues. Germline loops: CDR1 MNHEY, CDR2 SVGAGI. DNA of the CDR3: TGTGCCGCCAGGGGGAATGCCGGGGAGCTGTTTTTT. The encoded protein is CAARGNAGELFF.